This TCR beta chain is drawn from a study of T cells in Graves' hyperthyroidism and ophthalmopathy. With respect to this clonotype: The antigen is undetermined.

TCR beta CDR3 sequences were amplified from RNA transcripts. The TCR CDR3 first-round RT-PCR relied on the HTBI primer set. One entry per CDR3 protein, called by TCRdb with MiXCR from the multiplex PCR reads. This sample yields about 560,000 distinct CDR3 sequences, of which just over 45% are seen a single time; just under 8.5% belongs to the top ten. The CDR3 has 18 amino acids. V lost 5 bases to trimming and J lost 6 bases; unmatched junction nucleotides: 21. Germline V gene data show CDR1 as SGHVS and CDR2 as FQNEAQ. Study-wide results and caveats: Blood also carried most thyroid clonotypes expanded above 0.001. Stable hyperthyroidism was separated from ophthalmopathy by a model based on 13 V-J features.

The gene calls are TRBV7-8 and TRBJ2-7; 8 nucleotides agree with TRBD2. The TCR comes from a woman between 18 and 30 years old with Graves' hyperthyroidism. The sequencing input was peripheral blood or thyroid tissue (not recorded which). This CDR3 is CASSPGASGPSTTREQYF. As DNA, the CDR3 is TGTGCCAGCAGCCCGGGGGCTAGCGGGCCTTCAACGACGCGCGAGCAGTACTTC.